These 7 T cell receptor beta chains share one sample of origin, sequenced in a study of metastatic and nonmetastatic thyroid tumors. Among the patients, none had received any treatment before thyroid surgery. TCRdb reassembled clones from the PCR reads with MiXCR. This sample yields around 18,000 clones, of which 30% to 40% are seen a single time; more than 15% belongs to the top ten. Sequences were obtained from tumor tissue. These receptors originate from a female donor with papillary thyroid cancer or a benign thyroid nodule (not recorded which). Some clones in this sample may be carry-over from other donors' samples.

The chain is built from TRBV28 and TRBJ2-3; TRBD1 might be the D (7 bases). V was cut by 5 bases and J by 5 bases, with 17 bases left in between. The CDR3 runs 15 residues. The germline V gene has CDR1 MDHEN and CDR2 SYDVKM. The CDR3 DNA reads as TGTGCCAGCAGTGTCTTGGAGGGGGCGGGAGATACGCAGTATTTT. As protein: CASSVLEGAGDTQYF.

This clone is categorized as medium-sized. This CDR3 is CASSLSPGANVLTF. The CDR3 DNA reads as TGTGCCAGCAGCTTATCCCCTGGGGCCAACGTCCTGACTTTC. J is TRBJ2-6 and V is TRBV7-2; no definite D call. CDR3 length: 14 amino acids. Germline CDR1 is SGHTA and CDR2 is FQGNSA. The V gene lost 2 bases and the J gene lost 2 bases, with 4 bases spanning the gap. Using reference TRBV7-2 and TRBJ2-6 for the parts outside the CDR3, the full variable domain is GAGVSQSPSNKVTEKGKDVELRCDPISGHTALYWYRQSLGQGLEFLIYFQGNSAPDKSGLPSDRFSAERTGGSVSTLTIQRTQQEDSAVYLCASSLSPGANVLTFGAGSRLTVL.

The rearrangement uses TRBV20-1 and TRBJ1-2, with D unresolved. The V end was cut by 4 bases, the J end by 1 base, with 13 bases between. CDR3 length equals 14 residues. CDR1 is DFQATT, CDR2 SNEGSKA, per germline (reference sequence). The chain's CDR3 is CSANPPRGNYGYTF. In nucleotides, the CDR3 is TGCAGTGCTAACCCCCCCCGTGGTAACTATGGCTACACCTTC.

This clone was counted only a few times. The gene calls are TRBV27 and TRBJ2-1; unclear D gene. Trimming removed 7 bases at V and 0 bases at J, with 10 bases between. This CDR3 is 14 amino acids long. The germline V gene has CDR1 MNHEY and CDR2 SMNVEV (reference sequence). In DNA, the CDR3 is TGTGCCAGCACACCGTTTAGCTCCTACAATGAGCAGTTCTTC. As protein: CASTPFSSYNEQFF.

In this sample, this clone turned up many times. A much larger clone lies a single base off, so this may be a read error. Additional DNA sequences in this sample encode the identical CDR3. The V call is TRBV9, the J call TRBJ1-1; no reliable D call. Per the germline V gene, CDR1 is SGDLS and CDR2 is YYNGEE. The CDR3 extends over 12 amino acids. Trimming took 3 bases from V and 2 from J, leaving 5 bases between them. CDR3 amino acids: CASSGSNTEAFF. CDR3 coding DNA: TGTGCCAGCAGCGGATCCAACACTGAAGCTTTCTTT.

This clone qualifies as medium-sized (0.01 to 0.1%). The CDR3 reads CASSQGQNTGELFF. The DNA for the CDR3 is TGCGCCAGCAGCCAAGGGCAGAACACCGGGGAGCTGTTTTTT. This chain joins TRBV4-1 and TRBJ2-2; D is unresolved. Trimming cost V 1 base and J 1 base, with 4 bases left between them. Germline V gene sequence: CDR1 MGHRA, CDR2 YSYEKL. This CDR3 spans 14 amino acids.

By share, this clone ranks as medium-sized. The chain recombines TRBV5-1 with TRBJ2-7, with 8 bases aligning to TRBD1. The CDR3 totals 15 residues. Trimming at V came to 0 bases and at J to 5 bases, leaving 7 bases not matched to a gene. Germline lookup yields CDR1 SGHRS and CDR2 YFSETQ. The CDR3 DNA is TGCGCCAGCAGCTTGGCAGGGGGCCGGGAGAACGAGCAGTACTTC. Its translation is CASSLAGGRENEQYF.